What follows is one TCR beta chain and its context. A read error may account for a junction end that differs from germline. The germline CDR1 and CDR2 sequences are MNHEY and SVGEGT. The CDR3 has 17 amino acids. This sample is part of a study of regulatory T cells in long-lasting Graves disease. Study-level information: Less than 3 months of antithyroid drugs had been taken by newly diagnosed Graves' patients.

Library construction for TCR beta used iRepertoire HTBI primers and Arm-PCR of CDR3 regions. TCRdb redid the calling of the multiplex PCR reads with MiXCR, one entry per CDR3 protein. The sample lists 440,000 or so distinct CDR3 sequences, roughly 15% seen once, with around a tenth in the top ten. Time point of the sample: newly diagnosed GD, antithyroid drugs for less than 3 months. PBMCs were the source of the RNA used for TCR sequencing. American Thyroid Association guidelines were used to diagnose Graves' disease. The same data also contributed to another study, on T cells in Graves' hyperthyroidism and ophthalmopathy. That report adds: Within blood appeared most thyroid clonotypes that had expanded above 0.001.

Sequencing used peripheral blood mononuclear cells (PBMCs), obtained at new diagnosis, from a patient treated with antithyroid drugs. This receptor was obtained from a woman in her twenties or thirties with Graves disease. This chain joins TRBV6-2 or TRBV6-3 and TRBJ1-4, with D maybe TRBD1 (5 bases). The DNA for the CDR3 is TGCGCCAGCAAAAGGAGCAGGCCAGGGATGGATAATGAAAAACTGTTTTTT. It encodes CASKRSRPGMDNEKLFF.